Listed here is a single T cell receptor (beta chain). The antigen is unknown. CDR3 regions were amplified by Arm-PCR using iRepertoire HTBI primers to build TCR beta libraries. Authors' analysis steps: Segment identification across samples yielded 62 TRBV and roughly 15 TRBJ segments. TCRdb passed the multiplex PCR reads through MiXCR, listing each CDR3 protein once. TCRdb, not the authors, supplied the V and J calls. The sample holds roughly 400,000 distinct CDR3 sequences, 21% seen once. The data derive from a study of regulatory T cells in long-lasting Graves disease. Across the whole study: To qualify as persistent, Graves' disease required over 5 years of antithyroid drugs with positive TSH receptor antibodies.

In germline, CDR1 is SGDLS, CDR2 YYNGEE. This CDR3 comprises 17 residues. V dropped 3 bases and J dropped 1 base, with 16 bases sitting between them. The study's findings and limits: Less diverse TCR repertoires were seen in persistent Graves' patients than in newly diagnosed ones. TRBV28 was favored in persistent disease, as were TRBJ1-2 and TRBJ2-5.

Documented time point: persistent/refractory GD, antithyroid drugs over 5 years with positive TRAb. TCR sequences were obtained from RNA taken from PBMCs. The specimen was peripheral blood mononuclear cells (PBMCs), collected when the disease was refractory, from a patient treated with antithyroid drugs. This TCR was sampled from a female donor with Graves disease. The chain recombines TRBV9 with TRBJ2-2; D perhaps matches TRBD1 (6 bases). The CDR3 here is CASSDHEAGVNTGELFF. In DNA, the CDR3 is TGTGCCAGCAGCGACCATGAGGCAGGGGTGAACACCGGGGAGCTGTTTTTT.